This TCR beta chain was profiled in a study of blood T cell repertoires in COVID-19. At the level of the study: Samples representing acute and convalescent COVID-19 were sourced from the United States, Italy and Spain. Sample material is recorded as cDNA or gDNA derived from T cells, B-cell-depleted T cells, or PBMCs.

Grouping used clinical history reported by participants in a survey and questionnaire. Germline lookup yields CDR1 MNHEY and CDR2 SVGAGI. V lost 8 bases to trimming and J lost 1 base, with 11 bases between them. The CDR3 loop spans 13 amino acids. The authors' processing: Reference gene primer amplification gave nucleated cell count estimates. Measured with immunoSEQ multiplex PCR; TCRdb has only the in-frame clones, and not every one. V, J and clone size are taken as reported in that table, and D and trimming were inferred from the DNA itself. Counted here are approximately 270,000 clones, approximately 90% occurring once; the ten biggest clones make up approximately 3%.

The specimen sequenced was PBMCs or T cells enriched from blood (not recorded which). This clonotype was sampled from a man between 40 and 49 years old who had been exposed to COVID-19. The chain employs TRBV6-5 and TRBJ1-1; D unresolved. The CDR3 nucleotides read TGTGCCAGCCAAATGATCGGGAACACTGAAGCTTTCTTT. Its protein product is CASQMIGNTEAFF.